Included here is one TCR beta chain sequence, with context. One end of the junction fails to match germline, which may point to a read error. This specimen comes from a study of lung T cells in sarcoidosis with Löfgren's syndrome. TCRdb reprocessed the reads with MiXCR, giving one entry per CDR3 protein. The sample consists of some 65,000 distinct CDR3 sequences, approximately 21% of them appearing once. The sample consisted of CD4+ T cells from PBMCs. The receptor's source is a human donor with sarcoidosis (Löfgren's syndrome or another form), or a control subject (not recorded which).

As DNA, the CDR3 is TGTGCCAGCGGTTACTCGGGACAGGTGCCACCCCTCCACTTT. This sequence encodes CASGYSGQVPPLHF. The J gene is TRBJ1-6, the V gene TRBV6-2 or TRBV6-3, with 8 bases matching TRBD1. The V gene's germline CDR1 is MNHEY and CDR2 SVGEGT. The CDR3 runs to 14 residues.